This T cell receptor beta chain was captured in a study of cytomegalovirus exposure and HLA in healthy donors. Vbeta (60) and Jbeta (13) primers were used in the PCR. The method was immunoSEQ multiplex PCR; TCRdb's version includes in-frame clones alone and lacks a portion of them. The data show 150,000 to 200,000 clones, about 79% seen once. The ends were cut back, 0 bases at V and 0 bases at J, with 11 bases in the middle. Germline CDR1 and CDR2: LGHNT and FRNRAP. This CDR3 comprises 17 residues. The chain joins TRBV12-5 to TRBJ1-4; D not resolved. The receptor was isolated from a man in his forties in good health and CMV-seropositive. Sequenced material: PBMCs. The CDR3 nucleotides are TGTGCTAGTGGTTTGGTACGTGATGGGCCAACTAATGAAAAACTGTTTTTT. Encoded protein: CASGLVRDGPTNEKLFF. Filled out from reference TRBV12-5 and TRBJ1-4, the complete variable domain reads DARVTQTPRHKVTEMGQEVTMRCQPILGHNTVFWYRQTMMQGLELLAYFRNRAPLDDSGMPKDRFSAEMPDATLATLKIQPSEPRDSAVYFCASGLVRDGPTNEKLFFGSGTQLSVL.